One and the same sample provided the 18 T cell receptor beta chains below, sequenced in a study of T cell repertoires in cytomegalovirus infection. One entry per CDR3 protein, called by TCRdb with MiXCR from the reads. The table has approximately 500,000 distinct CDR3 sequences, approximately 17% seen once. The sequenced sample was CD8+ T cells from PBMCs. These receptors all come from a human donor in good health (CMV status not recorded). Some clones in this sample may be carry-over from other donors' samples.

The table lists this clonotype with many counts. The chain is built from TRBV7-9 and TRBJ2-5, with TRBD1 identical over 8 bases. Trimming cost V 6 bases and J 2 bases; bases outside gene matches: 8. The length of the CDR3 is 15 residues. Germline V lookup: CDR1 SEHNR, CDR2 FQNEAQ (reference sequence). CDR3 sequence (DNA): TGTGCCAGCAGTCTAAGGACAGGGTCGCAAGAGACCCAGTACTTC. Amino acid sequence: CASSLRTGSQETQYF. Full variable domain (outside the CDR3, taken from reference TRBV7-9 and TRBJ2-5): DTGVSQNPRHKITKRGQNVTFRCDPISEHNRLYWYRQTLGQGPEFLTYFQNEAQLEKSRLLSDRFSAERPKGSFSTLEIQRTEQGDSAMYLCASSLRTGSQETQYFGPGTRLLVL.

This clonotype has more than one count but fewer than ten. The chain is built from TRBV27 and TRBJ2-7; 7 nucleotides match TRBD2. This CDR3 contains 15 residues. CDR1 MNHEY and CDR2 SMNVEV come from the germline V gene (reference sequence). The ends lost 5 bases at V and 3 bases at J; junction bases unmatched: 10. CDR3 amino acids: CASSIRSGVIYEQYF. The CDR3 nucleotides are TGTGCCAGCAGTATCAGGAGCGGGGTAATCTACGAGCAGTACTTC.

This clonotype turned up a few times. The chain combines TRBV18 with TRBJ1-3, with D perhaps TRBD1 (5 bases). Germline V gene sequence: CDR1 KGHSH, CDR2 LQKENI. Trimming stripped 0 bases from V and 0 bases from J, with 12 bases between. This CDR3 is built from 17 residues. The CDR3 loop reads CASSPPAQEPSGNTIYF. The CDR3 DNA is TGTGCCAGCTCACCACCGGCACAGGAACCCTCTGGAAACACCATATATTTT. The full variable domain, its missing parts supplied by reference TRBV18 and TRBJ1-3, is NAGVMQNPRHLVRRRGQEARLRCSPMKGHSHVYWYRQLPEEGLKFMVYLQKENIIDESGMPKERFSAEFPKEGPSILRIQQVVRGDSAAYFCASSPPAQEPSGNTIYFGEGSWLTVV.

This clonotype showed up just a few times. V is TRBV7-9 and J is TRBJ2-7; 9 bases line up with TRBD1. Trimming took 5 bases from V and 5 from J; bases not matched to a gene: 10. The germline V gene has CDR1 SEHNR and CDR2 FQNEAQ (reference sequence). The CDR3 covers 15 residues. This chain's CDR3 is CASSLDRGYENEQYF. The CDR3 DNA reads as TGTGCCAGCAGCCTGGACAGGGGATATGAGAACGAGCAGTACTTC.

Many counts were recorded for this clonotype. V and J are TRBV12-3 or TRBV12-4 and TRBJ1-2; no clear D gene. Trimming shortened V by 1 base and J by 3 bases, and 12 bases separated the two germline ends. The CDR3 spans 15 residues. The CDR3 DNA follows: TGTGCCAGCAGTTTAGTCCGGGCGTCAGACTATGGCTACACCTTC. Translated, it gives CASSLVRASDYGYTF.

In its sample, this clonotype was seen many times. CDR3 sequence: CASSSDRSNQPQHF. The CDR3 coding sequence is TGTGCCAGCAGCTCCGACAGAAGCAATCAGCCCCAGCATTTT. The V and J genes are TRBV11-2 and TRBJ1-5; perhaps TRBD1 as D (5 bases). Trimming pared 4 bases from V and 1 base from J, leaving 8 bases between. The germline CDR1 and CDR2 sequences are SGHAT and FQNNGV. The CDR3 loop spans 14 amino acids.

With respect to this clonotype: A single base separates this from a much larger clone, so it may be a read error. The rearrangement uses TRBV28 and TRBJ2-7; TRBD2 might be the D (6 bases). The CDR3 runs 13 residues. CDR1 and CDR2 (germline): MDHEN, SYDVKM. The V end was cut by 10 bases, the J end by 2 bases, with 15 bases between. DNA of the CDR3: TGTGCCACCTCTAGCGAACCCCCCTACGAGCAGTACTTC. It codes for CATSSEPPYEQYF.

About this clonotype: Sequence at one end of the junction differs from germline and may be a read error. V gene TRBV5-4 combines with J gene TRBJ2-7; weak D call: TRBD1 (6 bases). CDR1 SGHNT and CDR2 YYREEE come from the germline V gene (reference sequence). There are 15 residues in the CDR3. The CDR3: CASNLANRGQGEQYF. Written as DNA, the CDR3 is TGTGCCAGCAACTTGGCCAACCGGGGCCAGGGGGAGCAGTACTTC.

The V and J genes are TRBV5-1 and TRBJ2-1; D gene unclear. Germline assignment: CDR1 SGHRS and CDR2 YFSETQ. This CDR3 is built from 13 residues. Trimming left V 2 bases short and J 6 bases short, with 9 bases between. The CDR3 is CASSFPPANEQFF. The DNA of the CDR3 is TGCGCCAGCAGCTTCCCACCAGCCAATGAGCAGTTCTTC. Full variable domain (missing parts from reference TRBV5-1 and TRBJ2-1): KAGVTQTPRYLIKTRGQQVTLSCSPISGHRSVSWYQQTPGQGLQFLFEYFSETQRNKGNFPGRFSGRQFSNSRSEMNVSTLELGDSALYLCASSFPPANEQFFGPGTRLTVL.

This clonotype turned up a few times. The J gene is TRBJ1-4, the V gene TRBV12-5, with 9 bases lining up with TRBD1. The CDR3 is 14 residues long. V lost 4 bases to trimming and J lost 8 bases; unmatched junction nucleotides: 5. CDR1 is LGHNT and CDR2 is FRNRAP in the germline V gene. The CDR3 DNA is TGTGCTAGTGGTTGGACAGGGGTGGAGGAAAAACTGTTTTTT. It encodes CASGWTGVEEKLFF.

The chain is built from TRBV18 and TRBJ2-7, with 9 bases aligning to TRBD1. Trimming at V came to 1 base and at J to 3 bases, leaving 4 bases not matched to a gene. The V gene's germline CDR1 is KGHSH and CDR2 LQKENI. The CDR3 sequence is 15 residues long. CDR3 loop: CASSPRGTGFYEQYF. CDR3 nucleotide sequence: TGTGCCAGCTCACCACGGGGGACAGGGTTCTACGAGCAGTACTTC.

This clonotype was counted between two and nine times. This rearrangement joins TRBV2 to TRBJ2-1; maybe TRBD2 (6 bases). This CDR3 spans 13 amino acids. V lost 10 bases, J lost 1 base, and 11 bases lay in between. CDR1 is SNHLY and CDR2 is FYNNEI in the germline V gene. CDR3 sequence reads: CAIGGQSYNEQFF. CDR3 nucleotide sequence: TGTGCCATCGGAGGGCAGTCCTACAATGAGCAGTTCTTC.

V and J are TRBV19 and TRBJ1-3; D gene unclear. V lost 6 bases and J lost 8, with 11 bases in between. This CDR3 is 12 amino acids long. Germline V gives CDR1 LNHDA, CDR2 SQIVND (reference sequence). The DNA of the CDR3 is TGTGCCAGTAGGTCCAGCGGGGACACCATATATTTT. Translation: CASRSSGDTIYF.

This clonotype came up a few times. This chain links TRBV6-6 with TRBJ2-3; D is ambiguous. There are 15 residues in the CDR3. V lost 4 bases to trimming and J lost 0 bases, with 11 bases between them. Germline V gives CDR1 MNHNY, CDR2 SVGAGI (reference sequence). CDR3 region: CASSFSISSTDTQYF. The CDR3 DNA reads as TGTGCCAGCAGTTTTTCGATCTCTAGCACAGATACGCAGTATTTT.

This clonotype has a handful of counts. The chain is built from TRBV12-3 or TRBV12-4 and TRBJ2-4; D gene uncertain. The CDR3 extends over 14 amino acids. With 1 base removed from V and 2 bases from J, the gap between germline ends came to 6 bases. The CDR3 region has the DNA TGTGCCAGCAGTTTAGGGCTGTCCAAAAACATTCAGTACTTC. It specifies CASSLGLSKNIQYF.

CDR3 region: CASSYGLAGAPNTGELFF. The CDR3 nucleotides read TGTGCCAGCAGTTACGGGCTAGCGGGAGCCCCGAACACCGGGGAGCTGTTTTTT. V is TRBV6-6 and J is TRBJ2-2; TRBD2 agrees at 10 bases. Trimming took 2 bases from V and 0 from J; bases not matched to a gene: 6. CDR3 length equals 18 residues. The V gene's germline CDR1 is MNHNY and CDR2 SVGAGI (reference sequence).

This clonotype was detected only a few times. J is TRBJ1-5 and V is TRBV20-1; 11 bases are a match to TRBD1. The CDR3 has 14 residues. Germline values: CDR1 DFQATT, CDR2 SNEGSKA (reference sequence). The junction had 6 bases not matched to a gene; V was cut back by 4 bases and J by 7 bases. For the CDR3, the DNA is TGCAGTGCTAAGGACAGGGGGCTTCGGCAGCCCCAGCATTTT. This translates into CSAKDRGLRQPQHF.

The chain employs TRBV27 and TRBJ2-1; 7 bases line up with TRBD1. Trimming at V came to 6 bases and at J to 12 bases, leaving 8 bases not matched to a gene. The CDR3 extends over 12 amino acids. Germline CDR1 MNHEY, CDR2 SMNVEV (reference sequence). Written as DNA, the CDR3 is TGTGCCAGCAGCCGGGTCTCAGGGGGGCAGTTCTTC. Amino acids: CASSRVSGGQFF.